Below are 15 T cell receptor beta chains sequenced from a single sample in a study of vaccination effects on CD4 cells after COVID-19. Their target antigens are unknown. Produced via immunoSEQ multiplex PCR; TCRdb's table is partial and in-frame only. The profile covers 40,000 to 50,000 clones, with under 85% appearing a single time and more than 12% taken by the ten largest. Viral peptide pool expansion of antigen-specific CD4+ T cells preceded sequencing in the ViraFEST assay. Upon completion of about ten days in culture, CD4+ T cells were isolated. Every participant took two doses of the BNT162b2 or mRNA-1273 vaccine. The source was CD4+ T cells from PBMCs cultured with HCoV-OC43 spike peptides, collected after COVID-19 vaccination. Subset denoted: HCoV-OC43 spike overlapping peptide pool stimulation. All receptors come from a human donor who received a COVID-19 vaccine.

This clone was counted a few times. This rearrangement joins TRBV13 to TRBJ2-7; tentatively, D is TRBD2 (6 bases). The V gene lost 6 bases and the J gene lost 7 bases, with 19 bases spanning the gap. Germline V gene sequence: CDR1 PRHDT, CDR2 FYEKMQ (reference sequence). The CDR3 consists of 14 residues. The CDR3 loop is CASRRGSHRREQYF. The CDR3 nucleotides read TGTGCCAGCAGGCGGGGATCCCACCGGAGAGAGCAGTACTTC.

This chain uses TRBV5-1 with TRBJ2-7, with TRBD1 matching 9 bases. The germline V gene has CDR1 SGHRS and CDR2 YFSETQ. The CDR3 is 15 amino acids. J gave up 3 bases and V 1 base, and 5 bases lay outside the gene matches. CDR3 sequence: CASSLQQGAYYEQYF. The CDR3 DNA follows: TGCGCCAGCAGCTTGCAACAGGGGGCTTACTACGAGCAGTACTTC. The full variable domain, in which reference TRBV5-1 and TRBJ2-7 provide the parts outside the CDR3, is KAGVTQTPRYLIKTRGQQVTLSCSPISGHRSVSWYQQTPGQGLQFLFEYFSETQRNKGNFPGRFSGRQFSNSRSEMNVSTLELGDSALYLCASSLQQGAYYEQYFGPGTRLTVT.

This chain's CDR3 is CASSQGAGGYTF. The CDR3 DNA follows: TGTGCCAGCAGTCAGGGGGCGGGTGGCTACACCTTC. The rearrangement joins TRBV2 to TRBJ1-2, with 8 bases aligning to TRBD1. The V segment lost 5 bases and the J segment 7 bases; nucleotides outside the gene matches: 3. Germline CDR1 reads SNHLY; CDR2 reads FYNNEI. CDR3 length: 12 amino acids.

V usage is TRBV12-3 or TRBV12-4 and J usage is TRBJ2-3; no firm D call. The CDR3 runs 11 residues. Trimming removed 6 bases at V and 2 bases at J, with 3 bases between. The CDR3 loop is CASRYTDTQYF. The DNA for the CDR3 is TGTGCCAGCAGGTACACAGATACGCAGTATTTT.

This chain uses TRBV11-2 with TRBJ2-3; 9 bases align to TRBD2. Trimming took 5 bases from V and 2 from J; bases not matched to a gene: 8. The CDR3 is made up of 16 amino acids. Germline-derived CDR1 and CDR2 are SGHAT and FQNNGV. CDR3 DNA sequence: TGTGCCAGCAGCGGGGGAGCGGGGGGCTACACAGATACGCAGTATTTT. Its protein product is CASSGGAGGYTDTQYF.

The rearrangement links TRBV2 to TRBJ1-2; TRBD1 agrees at 8 bases. From germline, CDR1 is SNHLY and CDR2 FYNNEI. CDR3 length equals 13 residues. After removal of 8 bases from V and 3 bases from J, the junction contained 5 bases not matched to a gene. The CDR3 coding sequence is TGTGCCAGCGGTTCGACAGGGGACTATGGCTACACCTTC. Protein product: CASGSTGDYGYTF.

The chain uses TRBV2 and TRBJ1-2; D gene uncertain. V was shortened by 2 bases and J by 5 bases, with 12 bases between the two germline ends. This CDR3 is built from 14 residues. CDR1 and CDR2 from the germline V gene are SNHLY and FYNNEI. CDR3 DNA sequence: TGTGCCAGCAGTGAATTATCAGACGAGTATGGCTACACCTTC. Its protein is CASSELSDEYGYTF.

V and J are TRBV6-5 and TRBJ2-3, with 8 bases identical to TRBD2. CDR3 length equals 15 residues. Germline V gives CDR1 MNHEY, CDR2 SVGAGI. Trimming took 3 bases from V and 4 from J; bases not matched to a gene: 6. The CDR3 DNA follows: TGTGCCAGCAGTTATCGAACGGGGGGGCCAGATACGCAGTATTTT. It yields the protein CASSYRTGGPDTQYF.

The chain joins TRBV7-9 to TRBJ1-2; maybe TRBD1 (5 bases). Germline V gene data show CDR1 as SEHNR and CDR2 as FQNEAQ (reference sequence). The CDR3 is made up of 13 amino acids. V lost 4 bases and J 5 bases, leaving 11 bases between the germline ends. In nucleotides, the CDR3 is TGTGCCAGCAGCTCACCCGGACAATATGGCTACACCTTC. It yields the protein CASSSPGQYGYTF.

This clone has a handful of counts. The chain combines TRBV9 with TRBJ2-7, with D hard to call. The CDR3 runs to 15 residues. The V gene lost 0 bases and the J gene lost 4 bases, with 14 bases spanning the gap. Germline-derived CDR1 and CDR2 are SGDLS and YYNGEE. CDR3 DNA: TGTGCCAGCAGCGTAGGGGCGATCCCCTTTTACGAGCAGTACTTC. Translated: CASSVGAIPFYEQYF.

There are a few counts of this clone. The V and J genes are TRBV4-1 and TRBJ1-5; a possible D gene is TRBD1 (5 bases). The CDR3 is 18 residues long. V was shortened by 4 bases and J by 2 bases, with 21 bases between the two germline ends. Germline lookup yields CDR1 MGHRA and CDR2 YSYEKL. The CDR3 nucleotides are TGCGCCAGCAGCCCACGGGACCTAGGAATAGTGGGCAATCAGCCCCAGCATTTT. Its protein is CASSPRDLGIVGNQPQHF.

The chain uses TRBV2 and TRBJ1-2; D possibly corresponds to TRBD1 (6 bases). CDR3 size: 13 residues. CDR1 is SNHLY, CDR2 FYNNEI, per germline. Trimming pared 6 bases from V and 2 bases from J, leaving 10 bases between. The CDR3: CASRVDRNYGYTF. The CDR3 DNA reads as TGTGCCAGCAGAGTCGACAGGAACTATGGCTACACCTTC.

The rearrangement links TRBV7-9 to TRBJ2-7, with 7 bases lining up with TRBD1. This CDR3 comprises 12 residues. V lost 4 bases to trimming and J lost 5 bases; unmatched junction nucleotides: 2. The V gene's germline CDR1 is SEHNR and CDR2 FQNEAQ (reference sequence). The CDR3 protein is CASSSTGDEQYF. The CDR3 DNA is TGTGCCAGCAGCTCTACAGGGGACGAGCAGTACTTC. Full variable domain (outside the CDR3, taken from reference TRBV7-9 and TRBJ2-7): DTGVSQNPRHKITKRGQNVTFRCDPISEHNRLYWYRQTLGQGPEFLTYFQNEAQLEKSRLLSDRFSAERPKGSFSTLEIQRTEQGDSAMYLCASSSTGDEQYFGPGTRLTVT.

The rearrangement uses TRBV18 and TRBJ2-7; 7 nucleotides align to TRBD1. The CDR3 is made up of 15 amino acids. Germline V gene sequence: CDR1 KGHSH, CDR2 LQKENI. V was clipped by 0 bases and J by 6 bases; unmatched bases: 8. DNA of the CDR3: TGTGCCAGCTCACCACCATCCAGGGGGTCGGCCGAGCAGTACTTC. Translated, it gives CASSPPSRGSAEQYF.

This clone was observed once. The chain uses TRBV19 and TRBJ2-7, with TRBD1 matching 10 bases. V was clipped by 4 bases and J by 4 bases; unmatched bases: 13. CDR3 length equals 17 residues. CDR1 and CDR2 (germline): LNHDA, SQIVND (reference sequence). CDR3 sequence (DNA): TGTGCCAGTAGTAAAGCCTCCGGGACAGGGGAACGTTACGAGCAGTACTTC. Its protein product is CASSKASGTGERYEQYF.